Listed here are 28 T cell receptor beta chains from one sample, sequenced in a study of T cells in Graves' hyperthyroidism and ophthalmopathy. Amplified TCR beta CDR3 regions derived from RNA transcripts. When the TCR CDR3 underwent first-round RT-PCR, the HTBI primer set was used. In TCRdb, the multiplex PCR reads were re-called with MiXCR into one record per CDR3 protein. The sample lists around 290,000 distinct CDR3 sequences, 13% occurring once. The sequencing sample was made of blood. The receptors here all came from a woman in her 30s with Graves' hyperthyroidism that later progressed to Graves' ophthalmopathy.

In its sample, this clonotype was seen many times. The chain couples TRBV7-2 to TRBJ1-1, with D unresolved. This CDR3 comprises 12 residues. V lost 5 bases and J lost 8, with 12 bases in between. CDR1 is SGHTA and CDR2 is FQGNSA in the germline V gene. The CDR3 bases are TGTGCCAGCAGCATAAGCGCGGGGGAAGCTTTCTTT. Its protein product is CASSISAGEAFF.

V gene TRBV9 combines with J gene TRBJ1-2; TRBD1 agrees at 8 bases. J lost 4 bases, V lost 1 base, and 9 bases had no gene match. The CDR3 runs 16 residues. CDR1 is SGDLS and CDR2 is YYNGEE in the germline V gene. The CDR3 region is CASSVQGAGGVYGYTF. CDR3 nucleotides: TGTGCCAGCAGCGTACAGGGGGCAGGAGGGGTCTATGGCTACACCTTC.

The CDR3 loop is CASSLKWEGANTGELFF. The DNA for the CDR3 is TGTGCCAGCAGCTTGAAGTGGGAGGGGGCGAACACCGGGGAGCTGTTTTTT. The chain is built from TRBV5-8 and TRBJ2-2, with D possibly matching TRBD2 (7 bases). The CDR3 is 17 residues long. Germline V gives CDR1 SGHTS, CDR2 YDEGEE. V lost 1 base, J lost 0 bases, and 13 bases lay in between.

This clonotype appeared many times. The chain joins TRBV20-1 to TRBJ2-2; D gene uncertain. Germline-derived CDR1 and CDR2 are DFQATT and SNEGSKA (reference sequence). This CDR3 has 14 residues. V was pared by 2 bases and J by 4 bases, with 11 bases between. Here the CDR3 reads CSARLHGRTGELFF. CDR3 sequence (DNA): TGCAGTGCTAGACTACATGGACGCACCGGGGAGCTGTTTTTT.

This clonotype showed up many times. CDR3 nucleotides: TGTGCCAGCTCCCGCCTGGCCTCCCTACCTAGCACAGATACGCAGTATTTT. Translation: CASSRLASLPSTDTQYF. The gene calls are TRBV18 and TRBJ2-3, with D unresolved. The V end was cut by 6 bases, the J end by 0 bases, with 19 bases between. Germline V gives CDR1 KGHSH, CDR2 LQKENI. The CDR3 has 17 residues.

At least ten counts were recorded for this clonotype. This chain connects TRBV7-2 to TRBJ2-7; TRBD1 matches at 7 bases. CDR3 size: 12 residues. Germline assignment: CDR1 SGHTA and CDR2 FQGNSA. J was trimmed by 6 bases and V by 5 bases; bases with no gene match: 4. The CDR3 nucleotides read TGTGCCAGCAGCCCGGGGACAGCCGAGCAGTACTTC. Translating it yields CASSPGTAEQYF.

The rearrangement joins TRBV27 to TRBJ2-3, with 8 bases matching TRBD2. Trimming at V came to 6 bases and at J to 3 bases, leaving 11 bases not matched to a gene. Per the germline V gene, CDR1 is MNHEY and CDR2 is SMNVEV (reference sequence). The CDR3 extends over 16 amino acids. CDR3 sequence: CASSPSAGDRTDTQYF. In DNA, the CDR3 is TGTGCCAGCAGCCCCTCAGCGGGAGATCGGACAGATACGCAGTATTTT.

This clonotype was recorded many times. The rearrangement joins TRBV7-2 to TRBJ1-5, with 8 bases fitting TRBD1. V lost 3 bases and J lost 4; bases outside the gene matches: 8. CDR1 and CDR2 (germline): SGHTA, FQGNSA. This CDR3 comprises 16 residues. The CDR3: CASSLEGQEVNQPQHF. CDR3 DNA: TGTGCCAGCAGCTTGGAGGGACAGGAGGTAAATCAGCCCCAGCATTTT.

The V and J genes are TRBV5-5 and TRBJ2-1; 12 nucleotides line up with TRBD2. Unmatched junction bases numbered 8, after V lost 1 base and J lost 9 bases. Germline CDR1 and CDR2: SGHKS and YYEKEE (reference sequence). The CDR3 has 16 residues. CDR3 coding DNA: TGTGCCAGCAGCTTGATCTTGCCTAGCGGGGGGGGTGAGCAGTTCTTC. Its protein product is CASSLILPSGGGEQFF.

In its sample, this clonotype was seen a few times. The rearrangement uses TRBV14 and TRBJ2-7, with D tentatively TRBD1 (5 bases). The length of the CDR3 is 18 residues. V was cut by 0 bases and J by 2 bases, with 20 bases left in between. The germline V gene has CDR1 SGHDN and CDR2 FVKESK. CDR3 protein: CASSQDLGADRWPYEQYF. The DNA of the CDR3 is TGTGCCAGCAGCCAAGATCTTGGGGCTGATCGGTGGCCCTACGAGCAGTACTTC.

This clonotype was detected ten times or more. V is TRBV12-3 or TRBV12-4 and J is TRBJ2-3; 7 bases match TRBD2. The CDR3 contains 15 residues. Germline trimming cut 3 bases from V and 3 bases from J; bases unmatched to any gene: 6. Here the CDR3 reads CASSFLRESTDTQYF. CDR3 nucleotide sequence: TGTGCCAGCAGTTTTTTGCGGGAGAGTACAGATACGCAGTATTTT.

V is TRBV7-9 and J is TRBJ2-1, with 13 bases lining up with TRBD2. V lost 5 bases to trimming and J lost 1 base; unmatched junction nucleotides: 11. CDR3 length equals 19 residues. Germline V lookup: CDR1 SEHNR, CDR2 FQNEAQ (reference sequence). DNA for the CDR3: TGTGCCAGCAGCCAGATACTAGCGGGAGGGCCGGGGTCCTACAATGAGCAGTTCTTC. This encodes CASSQILAGGPGSYNEQFF.

In the case of this clonotype: A much larger clone differs by one base, so this may be a read error. This rearrangement joins TRBV19 to TRBJ2-7; tentatively, D is TRBD2 (6 bases). The CDR3 runs to 13 residues. Germline assignment: CDR1 LNHDA and CDR2 SQIVND (reference sequence). V was shortened by 6 bases and J by 2 bases, with 11 bases between the two germline ends. CDR3 residues: CASRGLTPYEQYF. For the CDR3, the DNA is TGTGCCAGTAGGGGACTGACTCCCTACGAGCAGTACTTC.

The table lists this clonotype with many counts. The chain recombines TRBV27 with TRBJ2-1; no firm D call. V was clipped by 11 bases and J by 4 bases, with 21 bases between them. The CDR3 is 15 amino acids. Germline V gene lookup returns CDR1 MNHEY and CDR2 SMNVEV (reference sequence). DNA of the CDR3: TGTGCCGCTTCTCCACCGGGCTGGAAATACAATGAGCAGTTCTTC. Its translation is CAASPPGWKYNEQFF.

The chain is built from TRBV7-2 and TRBJ2-6; D ambiguous. The CDR3 length is 15 residues. V lost 5 bases, J lost 2 bases, and 10 bases lay in between. The germline V gene has CDR1 SGHTA and CDR2 FQGNSA. DNA of the CDR3: TGTGCCAGCAGCCAAGACCCCGCTGGGGCCAACGTCCTGACTTTC. Translation: CASSQDPAGANVLTF.

This clonotype showed up just once. The chain links TRBV29-1 to TRBJ2-1; weak D call: TRBD1 (5 bases). Germline-derived CDR1 and CDR2 are SQVTM and ANQGSEA. The CDR3 consists of 12 residues. With 3 bases removed from V and 10 bases from J, the gap between germline ends came to 13 bases. CDR3 nucleotide sequence: TGCAGCGTTGATCGTCAGGGCAGGGAGCAGTTCTTC. It specifies CSVDRQGREQFF.

This clonotype was picked up many times. V usage is TRBV28 and J usage is TRBJ1-4, with D possibly matching TRBD1 (6 bases). From germline, CDR1 is MDHEN and CDR2 SYDVKM. This CDR3 spans 14 amino acids. With 3 bases removed from V and 6 bases from J, the gap between germline ends came to 11 bases. The CDR3 DNA reads as TGTGCCAGCAGTTTCTCGGACAGAGATGAAAAACTGTTTTTT. It yields the protein CASSFSDRDEKLFF.

In its sample, this clonotype was seen many times. The rearrangement links TRBV28 to TRBJ2-5; TRBD1 might be the D (6 bases). Germline CDR1 MDHEN, CDR2 SYDVKM. This CDR3 has 15 amino acids. Trimming left V 5 bases short and J 5 bases short, with 18 bases between. CDR3 DNA sequence: TGTGCCAGCAGTCCCCTCGACAGGTCCCAGGAGACCCAGTACTTC. Amino acids: CASSPLDRSQETQYF.

This clonotype has ten or more counts. The chain has TRBV4-1 and TRBJ1-1; 7 bases match TRBD1. This CDR3 has 15 residues. The trim removed 4 bases at V and 4 bases at J, leaving 9 bases unmatched. Germline V gene sequence: CDR1 MGHRA, CDR2 YSYEKL. CDR3 DNA sequence: TGCGCCAGCAGCCTCAACCAGGGGGGGATCACTGAAGCTTTCTTT. As protein: CASSLNQGGITEAFF.

This clonotype was detected many times. This sequence joins TRBV7-9 and TRBJ2-3; 11 bases are a match to TRBD1. The CDR3 has 15 amino acids. Germline V CDR1 and CDR2: SEHNR, FQNEAQ (reference sequence). V was pared by 3 bases and J by 5 bases, with 4 bases of the junction left unmatched. Here the CDR3 reads CASSFWTGGVDTQYF. CDR3 coding DNA: TGTGCCAGCAGCTTCTGGACAGGGGGCGTAGATACGCAGTATTTT.

This clonotype was seen ten or more times. V is TRBV28 and J is TRBJ2-7, with D possibly being TRBD2 (5 bases). CDR3 size: 13 residues. Germline loops: CDR1 MDHEN, CDR2 SYDVKM. The V gene lost 2 bases and the J gene lost 3 bases, with 8 bases spanning the gap. The CDR3 region has the DNA TGTGCCAGCAGTTTAGGGAGATACTACGAGCAGTACTTC. It translates to CASSLGRYYEQYF.

This clonotype was counted at least ten times. Relative to the germline gene, one junction end is altered; a read error may explain this. The chain uses TRBV7-7 and TRBJ2-1; D is ambiguous. This CDR3 is 18 amino acids long. From germline, CDR1 is SSHAT and CDR2 FNYEAQ (reference sequence). The CDR3 here is CASSLILTPGRFNNEQFF. In DNA form, the CDR3 reads TGTGCTAGCAGCCTGATATTAACTCCCGGACGGTTCAACAATGAGCAGTTCTTC. The variable domain in full, with the rest retrieved from reference TRBV7-7 and TRBJ2-1, is GAGVSQSPRYKVTKRGQDVTLRCDPISSHATLYWYQQALGQGPEFLTYFNYEAQPDKSGLPSDRFSAERPEGSISTLTIQRTEQRDSAMYRCASSLILTPGRFNNEQFFGPGTRLTVL.

This clonotype was observed many times. This chain links TRBV30 with TRBJ1-2, with D tentatively TRBD1 (6 bases). With 1 base removed from V and 4 bases from J, the gap between germline ends came to 7 bases. Germline V gene data show CDR1 as GTSNPN and CDR2 as SVGIG (reference sequence). The CDR3 covers 12 residues. The CDR3 nucleotides are TGTGCCTGGAGTGAGGGGGGCTATGGCTACACCTTC. Translating gives CAWSEGGYGYTF.

This clonotype was seen repeatedly, ten times or more. The chain recombines TRBV6-1 with TRBJ1-5; tentatively, D is TRBD1 (6 bases). Germline assignment: CDR1 MNHNS and CDR2 SASEGT. This CDR3 has 15 amino acids. Trimming took off 9 bases at V and 3 bases at J, with 18 bases between the two ends. CDR3 sequence reads: CARAEVQGNNQPQHF. DNA of the CDR3: TGTGCCAGAGCGGAGGTACAGGGAAACAATCAGCCCCAGCATTTT.

This clonotype was seen at least ten times. V gene TRBV29-1 combines with J gene TRBJ1-1; a weak D match, TRBD1 (5 bases). Trimming shortened V by 2 bases and J by 0 bases, and 10 bases separated the two germline ends. The CDR3 contains 14 residues. From germline, CDR1 is SQVTM and CDR2 ANQGSEA. The CDR3 bases are TGCAGCGTTGAATACGACAGACTGAACACTGAAGCTTTCTTT. It specifies CSVEYDRLNTEAFF. Full variable domain (outside the CDR3, taken from reference TRBV29-1 and TRBJ1-1): SAVISQKPSRDICQRGTSLTIQCQVDSQVTMMFWYRQQPGQSLTLIATANQGSEATYESGFVIDKFPISRPNLTFSTLTVSNMSPEDSSIYLCSVEYDRLNTEAFFGQGTRLTVV.

In its sample, this clonotype was seen many times. V and J are TRBV20-1 and TRBJ2-3; 11 bases are a match to TRBD2. Germline lookup yields CDR1 DFQATT and CDR2 SNEGSKA (reference sequence). The V gene end was trimmed by 3 bases and the J gene end by 7 bases; junction bases not matched to a gene: 9. There are 15 residues in the CDR3. In DNA, the CDR3 is TGCAGTGCTAGCGTAGCGGGAGGGCCGGGGAATACGCAGTATTTT. Encoded protein: CSASVAGGPGNTQYF.

This clonotype was found many times. The chain links TRBV28 to TRBJ1-3; D perhaps matches TRBD1 (6 bases). V was clipped by 6 bases and J by 5 bases, with 26 bases between them. Germline loops: CDR1 MDHEN, CDR2 SYDVKM. This CDR3 comprises 18 residues. The CDR3 sequence is CASSHRDLKQGRRNTIYF. CDR3 nucleotides: TGTGCCAGCAGCCATCGAGATTTAAAACAGGGTCGTCGAAACACCATATATTTT.

Ten or more counts support this clonotype. This sequence joins TRBV7-9 and TRBJ2-1; 13 bases fit TRBD2. The CDR3 is 15 amino acids. Germline values: CDR1 SEHNR, CDR2 FQNEAQ (reference sequence). V dropped 5 bases and J dropped 10; count of bases not matched to a gene: 8. This CDR3 is CASSPRTSGSGEQFF. The DNA of the CDR3 is TGTGCCAGCAGCCCAAGGACTAGCGGGAGCGGAGAGCAGTTCTTC.